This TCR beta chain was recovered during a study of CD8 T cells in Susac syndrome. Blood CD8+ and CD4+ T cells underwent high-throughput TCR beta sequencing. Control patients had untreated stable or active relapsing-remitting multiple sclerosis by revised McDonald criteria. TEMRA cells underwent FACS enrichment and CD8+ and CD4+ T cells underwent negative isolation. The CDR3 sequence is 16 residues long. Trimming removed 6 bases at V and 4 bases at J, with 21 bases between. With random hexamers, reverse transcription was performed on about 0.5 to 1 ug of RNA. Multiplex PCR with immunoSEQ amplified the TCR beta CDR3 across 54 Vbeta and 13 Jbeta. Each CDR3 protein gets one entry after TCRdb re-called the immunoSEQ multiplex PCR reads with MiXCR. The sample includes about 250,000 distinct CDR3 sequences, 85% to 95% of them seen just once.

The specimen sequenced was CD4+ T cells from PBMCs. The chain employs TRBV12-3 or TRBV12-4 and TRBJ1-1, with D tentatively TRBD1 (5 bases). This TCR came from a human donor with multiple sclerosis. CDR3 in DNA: TGTGCCAGCAGCCCCGGGACGGTGGGGTTAGGCACTGAAGCTTTCTTT. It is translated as CASSPGTVGLGTEAFF.